These T cell receptor beta chains were read from a single sample in a study of blood T cells in healthy people across ages. MiXCR, applied by TCRdb to the 5' RACE reads, yields one record per CDR3 protein. The data contain more than 1,400,000 distinct CDR3 sequences, 42% of them singletons. The sequenced material came from blood. These receptors were taken from a woman between 18 and 29 years old in good health. Each CDR3 is given with its conserved first and last residue. Each record gives: J gene, clone size, V gene, D gene, CDR3 protein, CDR3 DNA. The D gene is left open where the match is weak. Part of the rows lack a size; the others show once, few, many or a class for expanded clones.

TRBJ1-4 | - | TRBV3-1 | - | CASSQGQVGTNEKLFF | TGTGCCAGCAGCCAAGGCCAGGTCGGAACTAATGAAAAACTGTTTTTT
TRBJ2-1 | - | TRBV4-2 | TRBD1 | CASSREGSGQGASNEQFF | TGTGCCAGCAGCCGGGAGGGGTCGGGACAGGGGGCAAGCAATGAGCAGTTCTTC
TRBJ1-6 | - | TRBV12-3/TRBV12-4 | - | CASSAQSNSPLHF | TGTGCCAGCAGTGCCCAATCTAATTCACCCCTCCACTTT
TRBJ2-7 | - | TRBV20-1 | - | CSARTFGGARRDEQYF | TGCAGTGCTAGAACGTTCGGAGGAGCCCGACGGGACGAGCAGTACTTC
TRBJ2-7 | - | TRBV14 | - | CASSPLDSKYEQYF | TGTGCCAGCAGCCCTCTGGACAGTAAGTACGAGCAGTACTTC
TRBJ2-6 | - | TRBV14 | - | CASSQSSGSGANVLTF | TGTGCCAGCAGCCAATCTTCCGGGTCAGGGGCCAACGTCCTGACTTTC
TRBJ2-1 | - | TRBV3-1 | TRBD2 | CASSQDIPGLAGLNEQFF | TGTGCCAGCAGCCAAGATATCCCGGGACTAGCGGGCCTCAATGAGCAGTTCTTC
TRBJ1-2 | few | TRBV29-1 | - | CSVLDPRDGYTF | TGCAGCGTTTTAGATCCGCGGGATGGCTACACCTTC
TRBJ2-7 | - | TRBV27 | TRBD1 | CASSDRVSYEQYF | TGTGCCAGCAGCGACAGGGTCTCCTACGAGCAGTACTTC
TRBJ2-7 | few | TRBV5-1 | - | CASSFTGPSSYEQYF | TGCGCCAGCAGCTTCACAGGTCCTAGCTCCTACGAGCAGTACTTC
TRBJ2-3 | - | TRBV5-1 | - | CASSLLDSTTDTQYF | TGCGCCAGCAGCTTGCTTGACAGTACCACAGATACGCAGTATTTT
TRBJ1-1 | - | TRBV20-1 | - | CSATEGAANTEAFF | TGCAGTGCCACGGAAGGGGCGGCCAACACTGAAGCTTTCTTT
TRBJ2-3 | - | TRBV2 | TRBD2 | CASSEGSGGDTQYF | TGTGCCAGCAGTGAAGGGTCGGGAGGAGATACGCAGTATTTT
TRBJ2-3 | - | TRBV30 | - | CAWSVWSDTQYF | TGTGCCTGGAGTGTTTGGTCAGATACGCAGTATTTT
TRBJ2-6 | few | TRBV5-6 | - | CASSLGHTGANVLTF | TGTGCCAGCAGCCTGGGACACACTGGGGCCAACGTCCTGACTTTC